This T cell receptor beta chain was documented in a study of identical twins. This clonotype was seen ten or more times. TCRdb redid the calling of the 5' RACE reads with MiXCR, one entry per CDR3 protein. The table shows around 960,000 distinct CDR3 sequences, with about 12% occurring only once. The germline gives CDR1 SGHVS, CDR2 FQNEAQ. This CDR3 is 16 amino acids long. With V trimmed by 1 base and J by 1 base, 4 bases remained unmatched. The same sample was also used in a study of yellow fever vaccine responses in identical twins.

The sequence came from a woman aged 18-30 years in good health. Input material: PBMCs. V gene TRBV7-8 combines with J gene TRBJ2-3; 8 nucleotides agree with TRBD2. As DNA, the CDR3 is TGTGCCAGCAGCTTAGTGTTGCGGGGGGGCACAGATACGCAGTATTTT. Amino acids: CASSLVLRGGTDTQYF. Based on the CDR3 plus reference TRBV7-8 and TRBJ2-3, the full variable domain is GAGVSQSPRYKVAKRGQDVALRCDPISGHVSLFWYQQALGQGPEFLTYFQNEAQLDKSGLPSDRFFAERPEGSVSTLKIQRTQQEDSAVYLCASSLVLRGGTDTQYFGPGTRLTVL.